Listed here are 27 T cell receptor beta chains from one sample, sequenced in a study of T cells in Graves' hyperthyroidism and ophthalmopathy. TCR beta CDR3 regions were amplified from RNA transcripts. In the first-round RT-PCR of the TCR CDR3, the HTBI primer set was used. TCRdb reprocessed the multiplex PCR reads with MiXCR, giving one entry per CDR3 protein. Of approximately 700,000 distinct CDR3 sequences detected, just under 45% appear once; the ten largest clones hold approximately 6.8%. The sequenced material came from peripheral blood or thyroid tissue (not recorded which). These receptors were obtained from an adult man with Graves' disease, either hyperthyroidism or ophthalmopathy (not recorded which).

This chain links TRBV19 with TRBJ1-2, with D perhaps matching TRBD1 (6 bases). The length of the CDR3 is 12 residues. Germline loops: CDR1 LNHDA, CDR2 SQIVND (reference sequence). Trimming removed 9 bases from V and 2 bases from J, with 10 bases in between. The CDR3 region has the DNA TGTGCCAGCGATACAGGGAACTATGGCTACACCTTC. Translation gives CASDTGNYGYTF.

Ten or more counts support this clonotype. A read error may explain this, as a much larger clone is one base away. The V and J genes are TRBV7-9 and TRBJ2-2; D ambiguous. The germline V and J ends were trimmed by 5 bases and 8 bases, with 0 bases remaining between them. The CDR3 totals 9 residues. The germline gives CDR1 SEHNR, CDR2 FQNEAQ (reference sequence). The CDR3 region is CASSGELFF. CDR3 coding DNA: TGTGCCAGCAGCGGGGAGCTGTTTTTT. Full variable domain (rest looked up from reference TRBV7-9 and TRBJ2-2): DTGVSQNPRHKITKRGQNVTFRCDPISEHNRLYWYRQTLGQGPEFLTYFQNEAQLEKSRLLSDRFSAERPKGSFSTLEIQRTEQGDSAMYLCASSGELFFGEGSRLTVL.

V gene TRBV15 combines with J gene TRBJ1-4; D gene ambiguous. Germline V gene data show CDR1 as LNHNV and CDR2 as YYDKDF (reference sequence). The CDR3 length is 14 residues. V gave up 5 bases and J gave up 6 bases, with 13 bases separating them. The CDR3 spells CATSLGPADEKLFF. In DNA form, the CDR3 reads TGTGCCACCAGCTTGGGCCCCGCGGATGAAAAACTGTTTTTT.

The CDR3 sequence: CAITSDPVTGNYGYTF. The CDR3 DNA reads TGTGCCATCACTTCGGACCCAGTGACAGGGAACTATGGCTACACCTTC. The genes are TRBV10-3 and TRBJ1-2; 7 nucleotides match TRBD1. The CDR3 contains 16 residues. The J segment lost 2 bases and the V segment lost 7 bases, leaving 13 bases of the junction unmatched. Germline V CDR1 and CDR2: ENHRY, SYGVKD.

V and J are TRBV20-1 and TRBJ1-2, with D tentatively TRBD1 (6 bases). Between the trimmed V and J ends, which lost 4 bases and 8 bases, there was a span of 17 bases. Germline V gene lookup returns CDR1 DFQATT and CDR2 SNEGSKA (reference sequence). CDR3 length equals 13 residues. CDR3: CSAIKPGADGYTF. In DNA form, the CDR3 reads TGCAGTGCTATTAAGCCGGGGGCGGACGGCTACACCTTC.

This clonotype was detected many times. This chain links TRBV10-2 with TRBJ1-6; 7 bases line up with TRBD1. The length of the CDR3 is 13 residues. Germline V gives CDR1 WSHSY, CDR2 SAAADI. V was clipped by 7 bases and J by 6 bases; unmatched bases: 3. CDR3 nucleotides: TGCGCCAGCAAGGGACAGCTTAATTCACCCCTCCACTTT. Translated: CASKGQLNSPLHF.

At least ten counts were recorded for this clonotype. The chain links TRBV24-1 to TRBJ1-5; tentatively, D is TRBD1 (5 bases). Trimming took off 11 bases at V and 3 bases at J, with 13 bases between the two ends. The germline CDR1 and CDR2 sequences are KGHDR and SFDVKD. The CDR3 is made up of 13 amino acids. The DNA of the CDR3 is TGTGCCAACGGGGACGCATTCAATCAGCCCCAGCATTTT. It yields the protein CANGDAFNQPQHF.

To note about this clonotype: Possible read error: a much larger clone is one base away. The V gene is TRBV7-2, the J gene TRBJ1-6; D gene unclear. CDR3 length equals 14 residues. The germline V gene encodes CDR1 SGHTA and CDR2 FQGNSA. V lost 3 bases and J 7 bases, leaving 10 bases between the germline ends. The CDR3 DNA follows: TGTGCCAGCAGCTTGTGCCCGCGGAATTCACCCCTCCACTTT. The encoded protein is CASSLCPRNSPLHF.

The chain is built from TRBV6-5 and TRBJ1-4, with 9 bases identical to TRBD1. V shed 10 bases and J 0 bases; nucleotides not matched to a gene: 9. CDR1 and CDR2 from the germline V gene are MNHEY and SVGAGI. This CDR3 has 16 residues. The CDR3 region has the DNA TGTGCCACCGGGACAGGGACGGCCGCAACTAATGAAAAACTGTTTTTT. Protein product: CATGTGTAATNEKLFF.

This chain uses TRBV15 with TRBJ1-1; a possible D gene is TRBD1 (6 bases). The CDR3 has 18 amino acids. Germline values: CDR1 LNHNV, CDR2 YYDKDF (reference sequence). V gave up 3 bases and J gave up 3 bases, with 23 bases separating them. The CDR3 loop reads CATSRRGVESPGDTEAFF. The CDR3, as DNA: TGTGCCACCAGCAGGAGGGGGGTTGAATCGCCTGGGGACACTGAAGCTTTCTTT.

This clonotype came up many times. The chain recombines TRBV24-1 with TRBJ1-5; a possible D gene is TRBD1 (6 bases). Germline assignment: CDR1 KGHDR and CDR2 SFDVKD. V lost 2 bases and J lost 4, with 11 bases in between. This CDR3 spans 15 amino acids. In nucleotides, the CDR3 is TGTGCCACCAGTGATTCCGGGACATGGAATCAGCCCCAGCATTTT. Encoded protein: CATSDSGTWNQPQHF.

The chain links TRBV6-6 to TRBJ2-7; possible D gene TRBD2, 5 bases. V was shortened by 1 base and J by 1 base, with 8 bases between the two germline ends. The length of the CDR3 is 14 residues. CDR1 and CDR2 from the germline V gene are MNHNY and SVGAGI (reference sequence). As DNA, the CDR3 is TGTGCCAGCAGTTACTTCGGGGATTCCTACGAGCAGTACTTC. It codes for CASSYFGDSYEQYF.

This clonotype was counted ten times or more. Written as DNA, the CDR3 is TGCAGTGCTAGGCTCCCAGGGGGATTGGAGACCCAGTACTTC. Encoded protein: CSARLPGGLETQYF. The rearrangement joins TRBV20-1 to TRBJ2-5; TRBD1 matches at 7 bases. Germline V gene data show CDR1 as DFQATT and CDR2 as SNEGSKA (reference sequence). Germline trimming cut 3 bases from V and 5 bases from J; bases unmatched to any gene: 9. The CDR3 totals 14 residues.

This clonotype was seen just once. The rearrangement uses TRBV7-9 and TRBJ1-6, with TRBD1 identical over 9 bases. This CDR3 spans 17 amino acids. J gave up 10 bases and V 5 bases, and 15 bases lay outside the gene matches. CDR1 and CDR2 (germline): SEHNR, FQNEAQ (reference sequence). The CDR3: CASSTQDLQGAGSPLHF. CDR3 coding DNA: TGTGCCAGCAGCACCCAGGACCTACAGGGGGCTGGATCACCCCTCCACTTT.

For this clonotype: This may stem from a read error, because a much larger clone lies one nucleotide away. This chain joins TRBV7-6 and TRBJ2-7; 9 bases are a match to TRBD1. The assigned J gene may be wrong: the sequence end matches TRBJ2-5 better. CDR1 and CDR2 from the germline V gene are SGHVS and FNYEAQ. The CDR3 covers 16 residues. In DNA form, the CDR3 reads TGTGCCAGCAGCTTAGCGACAGGGGGAGGGCAAGAGACCCAGTACTTC. This codes for CASSLATGGGQETQYF.

The gene calls are TRBV7-2 and TRBJ1-2; possible D gene TRBD1, 5 bases. The CDR3 sequence is 15 residues long. Trimming left V 6 bases short and J 6 bases short, with 20 bases between. Germline V CDR1 and CDR2: SGHTA, FQGNSA. The CDR3: CASSLIGARINGYTF. The CDR3, as DNA: TGTGCCAGCAGTCTCATCGGGGCCCGCATTAATGGCTACACCTTC.

This clonotype was found many times. The V and J genes are TRBV10-1 and TRBJ1-1; D call uncertain. The V gene's germline CDR1 is WNHNN and CDR2 SYGVQD (reference sequence). V was trimmed by 0 bases and J by 11 bases, leaving 13 bases between them. There are 13 residues in the CDR3. This CDR3 is CASSESLRSRAFF. CDR3 DNA sequence: TGCGCCAGCAGTGAGTCGTTACGATCAAGGGCTTTCTTT.

The J gene is TRBJ1-2, the V gene TRBV7-2; 7 nucleotides agree with TRBD1. The ends lost 4 bases at V and 0 bases at J; junction bases unmatched: 5. Germline loops: CDR1 SGHTA, CDR2 FQGNSA. The CDR3 contains 15 residues. CDR3 DNA: TGTGCCAGCAGCTCATACAGGGGAGCTAACTATGGCTACACCTTC. Translation gives CASSSYRGANYGYTF.

The chain couples TRBV24-1 to TRBJ2-3, with D possibly TRBD1 on 7 matching bases. V dropped 9 bases and J dropped 1 base, with 13 bases sitting between them. Germline CDR1 reads KGHDR; CDR2 reads SFDVKD. This CDR3 comprises 14 residues. CDR3 in DNA: TGTGCCACCTCGGCGGGACAGCGCACAGATACGCAGTATTTT. Protein: CATSAGQRTDTQYF.

This clonotype was detected many times. V is TRBV20-1 and J is TRBJ1-5; a possible D gene is TRBD1 (5 bases). Trimming shortened V by 3 bases and J by 1 base, and 7 bases separated the two germline ends. CDR1 is DFQATT and CDR2 is SNEGSKA in the germline V gene (reference sequence). This CDR3 is built from 13 residues. DNA for the CDR3: TGCAGTGCTAGTAAGGGGAGCAATCAGCCCCAGCATTTT. Amino acids: CSASKGSNQPQHF.

The V call is TRBV20-1, the J call TRBJ2-7; TRBD2 matches 10 bases. In germline, CDR1 is DFQATT, CDR2 SNEGSKA (reference sequence). The length of the CDR3 is 16 residues. The V segment lost 0 bases and the J segment 1 base; nucleotides outside the gene matches: 6. CDR3 in DNA: TGCAGTGCTAGAGACTTACTAGCGGGGAGTTCCTACGAGCAGTACTTC. Encoded protein: CSARDLLAGSSYEQYF.

The V call is TRBV7-3, the J call TRBJ2-7, with 13 positions matching TRBD2. CDR1 is SGHTA, CDR2 FQGTGA, per germline. The CDR3 is 16 residues long. Germline trimming cut 5 bases from V and 6 bases from J; bases unmatched to any gene: 10. The CDR3 DNA sequence: TGTGCCAGCAGCCCAGGACTAGCGGGAGTCTACGGCGAGCAGTACTTC. It specifies CASSPGLAGVYGEQYF.

V and J are TRBV25-1 and TRBJ2-5; D is perhaps TRBD2 (6 bases). Trimming removed 5 bases from V and 5 bases from J, with 12 bases in between. This CDR3 is 13 amino acids long. Germline V lookup: CDR1 MGHDK, CDR2 SYGVNS. The CDR3 is CASSFLAGETQYF. CDR3 bases: TGTGCCAGCAGTTTTCTGGCGGGGGAGACCCAGTACTTC.

Remarks on this clonotype: In this CDR3 the conserved last residue, phenylalanine or tryptophan, is missing, so a read error is likely. The V call is TRBV7-2, the J call TRBJ1-2; D remains ambiguous. From germline, CDR1 is SGHTA and CDR2 FQGNSA. The CDR3 sequence is 13 residues long. The CDR3 nucleotides are TGTGCCAGCAGTTTAGTCAGAGACTATGGCTACACCCTC. Protein: CASSLVRDYGYTL.

This clonotype was observed once. Being one base from a much bigger clone, this may be a read error. The CDR3 spells CSVGMGEIFLGGHTF. Written as DNA, the CDR3 is TGCAGCGTTGGCATGGGGGAAATCTTCTTGGGTGGCCACACCTTC. This sequence joins TRBV29-1 and TRBJ1-2; a weak D match, TRBD1 (5 bases). The CDR3 spans 15 residues. The germline V gene has CDR1 SQVTM and CDR2 ANQGSEA.

This chain connects TRBV6-1 to TRBJ1-6; possible D gene TRBD1, 5 bases. Trimming left V 6 bases short and J 7 bases short, with 13 bases between. Per the germline V gene, CDR1 is MNHNS and CDR2 is SASEGT. The CDR3 has 14 residues. The CDR3 reads CASRVGGENSPLHF. In DNA form, the CDR3 reads TGTGCCAGCAGAGTTGGGGGAGAAAATTCACCCCTCCACTTT.

This clonotype was found many times. V usage is TRBV12-3 or TRBV12-4 and J usage is TRBJ2-7; the D gene is possibly TRBD1 (5 bases). The CDR3 is made up of 13 amino acids. Trimming removed 4 bases from V and 3 bases from J, with 10 bases in between. CDR3 in amino acids: CASSSPDSYEQYF. The CDR3 DNA is TGTGCCAGCAGTTCCCCCGACAGCTACGAGCAGTACTTC.